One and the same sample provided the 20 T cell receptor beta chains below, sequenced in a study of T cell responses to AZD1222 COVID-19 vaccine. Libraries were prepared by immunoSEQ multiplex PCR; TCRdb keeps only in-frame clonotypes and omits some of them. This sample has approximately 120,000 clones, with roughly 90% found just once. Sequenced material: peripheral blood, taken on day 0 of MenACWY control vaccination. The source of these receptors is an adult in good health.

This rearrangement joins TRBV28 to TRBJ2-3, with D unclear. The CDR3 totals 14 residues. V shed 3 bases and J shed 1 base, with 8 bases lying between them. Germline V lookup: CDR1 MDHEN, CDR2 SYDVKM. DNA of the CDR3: TGTGCCAGCAGTTTTCTGGCCGGCACAGATACGCAGTATTTT. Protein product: CASSFLAGTDTQYF.

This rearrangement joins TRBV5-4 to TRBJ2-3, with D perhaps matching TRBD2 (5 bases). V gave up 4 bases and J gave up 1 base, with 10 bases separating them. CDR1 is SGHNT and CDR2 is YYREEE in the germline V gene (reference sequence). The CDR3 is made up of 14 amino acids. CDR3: CASSLQAGTDTQYF. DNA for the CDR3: TGTGCCAGCAGCCTCCAAGCGGGCACAGATACGCAGTATTTT.

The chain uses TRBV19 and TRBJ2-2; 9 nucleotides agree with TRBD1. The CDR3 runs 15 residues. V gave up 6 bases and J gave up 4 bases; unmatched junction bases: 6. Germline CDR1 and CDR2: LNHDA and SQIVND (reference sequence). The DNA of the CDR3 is TGTGCCAGTAGAACAGGGGGCTCGATCACCGGGGAGCTGTTTTTT. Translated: CASRTGGSITGELFF.

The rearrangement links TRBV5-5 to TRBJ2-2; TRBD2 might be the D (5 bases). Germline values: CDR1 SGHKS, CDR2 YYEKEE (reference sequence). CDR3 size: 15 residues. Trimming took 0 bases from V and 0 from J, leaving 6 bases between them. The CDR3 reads CASSLGTPNTGELFF. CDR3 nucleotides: TGTGCCAGCAGCTTGGGGACTCCGAACACCGGGGAGCTGTTTTTT.

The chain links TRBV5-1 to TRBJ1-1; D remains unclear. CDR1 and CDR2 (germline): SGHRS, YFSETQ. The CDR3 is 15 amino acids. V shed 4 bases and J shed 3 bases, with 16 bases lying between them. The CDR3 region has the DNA TGCGCCAGCAGCGTGGGGATTACAGTGTACACTGAAGCTTTCTTT. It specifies CASSVGITVYTEAFF.

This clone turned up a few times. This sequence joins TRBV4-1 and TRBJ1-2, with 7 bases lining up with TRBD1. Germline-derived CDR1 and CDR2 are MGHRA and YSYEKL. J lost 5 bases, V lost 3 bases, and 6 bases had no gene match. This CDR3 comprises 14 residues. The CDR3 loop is CASSHEGARYGYTF. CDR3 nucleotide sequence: TGCGCCAGCAGCCATGAGGGGGCGCGGTATGGCTACACCTTC.

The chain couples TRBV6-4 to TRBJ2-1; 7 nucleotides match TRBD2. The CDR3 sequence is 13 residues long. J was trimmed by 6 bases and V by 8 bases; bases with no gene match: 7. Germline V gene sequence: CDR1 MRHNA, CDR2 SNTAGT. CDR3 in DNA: TGTGCCAGCGGGATTGGCGGGGGCAATGAGCAGTTCTTC. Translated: CASGIGGGNEQFF.

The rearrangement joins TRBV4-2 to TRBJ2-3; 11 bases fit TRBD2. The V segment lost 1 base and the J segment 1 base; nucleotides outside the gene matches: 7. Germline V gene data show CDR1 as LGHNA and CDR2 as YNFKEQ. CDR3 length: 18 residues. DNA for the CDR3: TGTGCCAGCAGCCAAGGTAGTAGCGGGAGGGCTGGCACAGATACGCAGTATTTT. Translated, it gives CASSQGSSGRAGTDTQYF.

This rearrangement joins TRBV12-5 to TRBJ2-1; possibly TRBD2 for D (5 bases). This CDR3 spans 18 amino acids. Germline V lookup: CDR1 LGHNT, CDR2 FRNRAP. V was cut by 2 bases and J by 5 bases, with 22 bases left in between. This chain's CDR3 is CASGLPATDGTGNNEQFF. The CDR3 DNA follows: TGTGCTAGTGGTTTGCCAGCGACGGACGGTACGGGGAACAATGAGCAGTTCTTC.

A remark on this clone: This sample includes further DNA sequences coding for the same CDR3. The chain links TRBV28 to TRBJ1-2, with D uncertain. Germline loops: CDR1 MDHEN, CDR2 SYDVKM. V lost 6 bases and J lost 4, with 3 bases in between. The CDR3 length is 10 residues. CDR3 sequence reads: CASRSYGYTF. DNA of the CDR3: TGTGCCAGCAGGAGCTATGGCTACACCTTC.

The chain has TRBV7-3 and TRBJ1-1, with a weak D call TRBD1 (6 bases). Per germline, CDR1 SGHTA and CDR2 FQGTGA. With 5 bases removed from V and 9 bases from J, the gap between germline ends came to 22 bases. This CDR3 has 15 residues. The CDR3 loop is CASSPRTDGYGKAFF. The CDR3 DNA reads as TGTGCCAGCAGCCCCCGGACAGACGGGTACGGGAAAGCTTTCTTT.

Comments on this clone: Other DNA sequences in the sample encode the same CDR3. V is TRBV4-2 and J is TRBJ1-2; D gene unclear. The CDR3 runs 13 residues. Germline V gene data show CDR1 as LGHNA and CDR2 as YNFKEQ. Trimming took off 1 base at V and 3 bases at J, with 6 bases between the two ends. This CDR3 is CASSQGQDYGYTF. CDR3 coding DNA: TGTGCCAGCAGCCAAGGGCAGGACTATGGCTACACCTTC.

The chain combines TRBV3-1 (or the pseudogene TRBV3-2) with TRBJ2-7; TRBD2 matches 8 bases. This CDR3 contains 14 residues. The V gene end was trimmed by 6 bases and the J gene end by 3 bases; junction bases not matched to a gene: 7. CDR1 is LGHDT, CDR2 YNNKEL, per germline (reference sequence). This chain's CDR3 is CASRPGLEVYEQYF. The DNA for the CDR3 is TGTGCCAGCAGACCGGGACTAGAGGTCTACGAGCAGTACTTC.

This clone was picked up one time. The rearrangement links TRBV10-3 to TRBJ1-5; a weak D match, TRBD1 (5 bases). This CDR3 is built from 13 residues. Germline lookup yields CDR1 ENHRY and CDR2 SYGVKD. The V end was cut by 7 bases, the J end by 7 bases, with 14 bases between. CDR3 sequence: CAITGGTGQPQHF. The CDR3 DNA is TGTGCCATCACGGGGGGGACGGGGCAGCCCCAGCATTTT.

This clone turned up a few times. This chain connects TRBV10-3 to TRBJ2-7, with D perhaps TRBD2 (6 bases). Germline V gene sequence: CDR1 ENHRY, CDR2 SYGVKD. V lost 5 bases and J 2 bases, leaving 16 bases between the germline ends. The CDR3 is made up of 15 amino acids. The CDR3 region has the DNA TGTGCCATCAGTCACGGAGGGAAGGATACCTACGAGCAGTACTTC. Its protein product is CAISHGGKDTYEQYF.

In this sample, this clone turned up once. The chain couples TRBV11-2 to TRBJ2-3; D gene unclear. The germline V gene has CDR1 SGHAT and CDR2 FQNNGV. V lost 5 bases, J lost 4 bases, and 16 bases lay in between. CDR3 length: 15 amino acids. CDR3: CASSRYIEVSDTQYF. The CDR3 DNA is TGTGCCAGCAGCCGCTACATTGAAGTCTCAGATACGCAGTATTTT.

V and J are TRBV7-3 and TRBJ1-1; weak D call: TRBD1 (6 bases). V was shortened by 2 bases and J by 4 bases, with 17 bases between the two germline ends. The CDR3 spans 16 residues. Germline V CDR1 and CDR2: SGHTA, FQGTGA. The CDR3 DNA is TGTGCCAGCAGCTTACTCCCACAGGGAAGGGGCACTGAAGCTTTCTTT. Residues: CASSLLPQGRGTEAFF.

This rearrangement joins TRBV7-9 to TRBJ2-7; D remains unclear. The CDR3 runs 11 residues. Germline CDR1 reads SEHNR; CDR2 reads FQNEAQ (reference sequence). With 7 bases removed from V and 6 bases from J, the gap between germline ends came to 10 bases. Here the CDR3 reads CASTEDGEQYF. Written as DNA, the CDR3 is TGTGCCAGCACCGAGGATGGCGAGCAGTACTTC.

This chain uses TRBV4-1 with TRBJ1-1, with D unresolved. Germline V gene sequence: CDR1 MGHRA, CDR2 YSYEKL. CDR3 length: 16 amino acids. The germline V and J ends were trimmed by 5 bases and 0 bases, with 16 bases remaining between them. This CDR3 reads CASSSTRKLMNTEAFF. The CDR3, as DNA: TGCGCCAGCAGCTCCACGAGGAAGCTCATGAACACTGAAGCTTTCTTT.

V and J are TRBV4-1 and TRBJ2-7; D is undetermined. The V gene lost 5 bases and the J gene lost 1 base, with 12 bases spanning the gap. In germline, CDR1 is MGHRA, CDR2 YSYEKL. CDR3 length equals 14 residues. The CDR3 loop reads CASSRDILSYEQYF. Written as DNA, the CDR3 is TGCGCCAGCAGCAGGGATATATTGTCCTACGAGCAGTACTTC.